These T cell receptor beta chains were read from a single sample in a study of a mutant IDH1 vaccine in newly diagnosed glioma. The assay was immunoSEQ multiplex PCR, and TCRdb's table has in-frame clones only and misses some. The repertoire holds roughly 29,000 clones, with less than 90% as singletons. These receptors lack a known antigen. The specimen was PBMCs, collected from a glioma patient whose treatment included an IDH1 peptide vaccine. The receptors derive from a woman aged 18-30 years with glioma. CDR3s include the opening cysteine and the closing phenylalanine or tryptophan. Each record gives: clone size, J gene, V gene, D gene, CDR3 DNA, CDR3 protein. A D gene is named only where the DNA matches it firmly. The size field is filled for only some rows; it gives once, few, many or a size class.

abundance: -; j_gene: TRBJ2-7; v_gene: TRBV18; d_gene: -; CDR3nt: TGTGCCAGCTCACAGGGTGTCGAGCAGTACTTC; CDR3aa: CASSQGVEQYF
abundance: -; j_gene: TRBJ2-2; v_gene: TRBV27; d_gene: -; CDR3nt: TGTGCCAGCAGTCACCTTAAGACCCATACCGGTGTGGGGGAGCTGTTTTTT; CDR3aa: CASSHLKTHTGVGELFF
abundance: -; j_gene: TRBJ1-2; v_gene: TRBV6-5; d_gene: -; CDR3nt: TGTGCCAGCAGTCCTGGGGGGGCTGTGGTCTATGGCTACACCTTC; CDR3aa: CASSPGGAVVYGYTF
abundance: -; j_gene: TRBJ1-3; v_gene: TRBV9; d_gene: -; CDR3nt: TGTGCCAGCAGCGTAGTTGGAAACACCATATATTTT; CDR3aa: CASSVVGNTIYF
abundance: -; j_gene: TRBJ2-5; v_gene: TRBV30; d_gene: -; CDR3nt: TGTGCCTGGAGTAGAGGACAGAGGGAGACCCAGTACTTC; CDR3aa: CAWSRGQRETQYF
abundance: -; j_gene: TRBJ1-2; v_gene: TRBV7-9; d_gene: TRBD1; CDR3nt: TGTGCCAGCAGCGATTATGACAGGGGAGGCTACACCTTC; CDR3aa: CASSDYDRGGYTF
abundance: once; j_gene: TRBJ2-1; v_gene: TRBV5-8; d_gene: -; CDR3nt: TGTGCCAGCAGCTTGGCCTTCGGGAATGAGCAGTTCTTC; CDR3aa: CASSLAFGNEQFF
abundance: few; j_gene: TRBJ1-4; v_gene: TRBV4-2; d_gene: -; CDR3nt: TGTGCCAGCAGCCAAGGGACGGCGGGGGAAAAACTGTTTTTT; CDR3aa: CASSQGTAGEKLFF
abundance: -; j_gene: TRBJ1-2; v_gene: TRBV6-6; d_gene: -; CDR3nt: TGTGCCAGCAGTACCGAGGGTTTGTTGAACTATGGCTACACCTTC; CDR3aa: CASSTEGLLNYGYTF
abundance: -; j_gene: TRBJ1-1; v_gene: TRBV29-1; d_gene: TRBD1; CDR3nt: TGCAGCATACAGGGGGTCTTGAACACTGAAGCTTTCTTT; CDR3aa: CSIQGVLNTEAFF
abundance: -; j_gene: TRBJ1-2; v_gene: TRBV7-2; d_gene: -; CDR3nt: TGTGCCAGCAGCGTATTTAGGATAGGACATAACTATGGCTACACCTTC; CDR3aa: CASSVFRIGHNYGYTF
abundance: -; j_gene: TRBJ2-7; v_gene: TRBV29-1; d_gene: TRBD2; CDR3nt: TGCAGCGTTGCTAGGACTAGCGGATCACAAAACGTGCCGTACGAGCAGTACTTC; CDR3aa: CSVARTSGSQNVPYEQYF
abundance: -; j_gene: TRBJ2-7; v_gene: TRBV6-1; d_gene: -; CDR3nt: TGTGCCAGCAGTGAACTAGGACTTAGCTACGAGCAGTACTTC; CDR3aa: CASSELGLSYEQYF
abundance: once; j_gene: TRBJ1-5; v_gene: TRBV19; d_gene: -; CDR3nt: TGTGCCAGTAGTTACAGGGTAGGCAATCAGCCCCAGCATTTT; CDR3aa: CASSYRVGNQPQHF
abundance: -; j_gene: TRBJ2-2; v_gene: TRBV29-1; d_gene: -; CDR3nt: TGCAGCGTTGAAGACCCGGAATACACCGGGGAGCTGTTTTTT; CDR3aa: CSVEDPEYTGELFF
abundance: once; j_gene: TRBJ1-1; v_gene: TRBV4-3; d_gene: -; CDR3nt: TGCGCCAGCAGCCCCATGGGGGGACAGAACACTGAAGCTTTCTTT; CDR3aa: CASSPMGGQNTEAFF